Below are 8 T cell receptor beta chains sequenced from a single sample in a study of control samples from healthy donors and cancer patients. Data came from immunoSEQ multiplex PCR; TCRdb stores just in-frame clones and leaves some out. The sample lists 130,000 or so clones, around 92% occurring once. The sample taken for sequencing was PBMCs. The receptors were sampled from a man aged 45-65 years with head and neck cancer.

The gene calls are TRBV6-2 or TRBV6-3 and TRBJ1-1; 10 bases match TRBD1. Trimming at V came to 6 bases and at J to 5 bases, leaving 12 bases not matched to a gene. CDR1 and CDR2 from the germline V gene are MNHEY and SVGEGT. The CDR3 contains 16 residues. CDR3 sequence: CASSDPGTGAGTEAFF. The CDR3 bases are TGTGCCAGCAGCGACCCTGGGACAGGGGCCGGGACTGAAGCTTTCTTT.

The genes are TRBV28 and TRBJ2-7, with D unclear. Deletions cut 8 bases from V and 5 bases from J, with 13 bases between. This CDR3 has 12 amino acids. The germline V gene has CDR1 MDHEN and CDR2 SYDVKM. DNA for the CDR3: TGTGCCAGCCTTGGGATCCCCCACGAGCAGTACTTC. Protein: CASLGIPHEQYF. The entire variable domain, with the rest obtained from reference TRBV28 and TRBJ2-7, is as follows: DVKVTQSSRYLVKRTGEKVFLECVQDMDHENMFWYRQDPGLGLRLIYFSYDVKMKEKGDIPEGYSVSREKKERFSLILESASTNQTSMYLCASLGIPHEQYFGPGTRLTVT.

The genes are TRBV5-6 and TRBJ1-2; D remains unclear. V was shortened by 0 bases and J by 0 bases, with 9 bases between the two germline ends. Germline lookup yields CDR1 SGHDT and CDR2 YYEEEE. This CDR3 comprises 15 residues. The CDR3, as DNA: TGTGCCAGCAGCTTGGTAACCTCTACTAACTATGGCTACACCTTC. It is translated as CASSLVTSTNYGYTF.

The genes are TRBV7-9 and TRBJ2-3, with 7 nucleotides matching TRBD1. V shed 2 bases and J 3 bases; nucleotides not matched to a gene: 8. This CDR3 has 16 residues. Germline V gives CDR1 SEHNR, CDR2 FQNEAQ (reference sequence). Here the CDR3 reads CASSLSQGEITDTQYF. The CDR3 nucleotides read TGTGCCAGCAGCTTATCTCAGGGGGAGATAACAGATACGCAGTATTTT. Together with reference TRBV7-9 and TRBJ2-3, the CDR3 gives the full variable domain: DTGVSQNPRHKITKRGQNVTFRCDPISEHNRLYWYRQTLGQGPEFLTYFQNEAQLEKSRLLSDRFSAERPKGSFSTLEIQRTEQGDSAMYLCASSLSQGEITDTQYFGPGTRLTVL.

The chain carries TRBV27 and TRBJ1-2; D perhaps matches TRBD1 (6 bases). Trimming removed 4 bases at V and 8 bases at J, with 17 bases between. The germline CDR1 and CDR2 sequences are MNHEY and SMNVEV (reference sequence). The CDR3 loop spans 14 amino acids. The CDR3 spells CASSSRGQGTGYTF. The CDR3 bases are TGTGCCAGCAGTTCCCGGGGGCAGGGGACGGGCTACACCTTC.

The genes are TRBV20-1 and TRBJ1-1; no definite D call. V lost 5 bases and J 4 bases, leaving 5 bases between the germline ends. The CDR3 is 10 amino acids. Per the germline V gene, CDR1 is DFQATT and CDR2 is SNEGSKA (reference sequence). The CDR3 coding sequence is TGCAGTGCTGTTTTCACTGAAGCTTTCTTT. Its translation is CSAVFTEAFF.

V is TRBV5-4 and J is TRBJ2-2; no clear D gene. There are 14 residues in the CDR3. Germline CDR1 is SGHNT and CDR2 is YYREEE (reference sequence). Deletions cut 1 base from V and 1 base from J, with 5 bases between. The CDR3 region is CASSLLGNTGELFF. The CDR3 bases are TGTGCCAGCAGCTTGTTAGGGAACACCGGGGAGCTGTTTTTT.

The CDR3 protein is CAISMGQAYEQYF. For the CDR3, the DNA is TGTGCCATCAGCATGGGACAGGCCTACGAGCAGTACTTC. The chain links TRBV10-3 to TRBJ2-7; 8 bases are a match to TRBD1. Germline assignment: CDR1 ENHRY and CDR2 SYGVKD. The CDR3 contains 13 residues. V was clipped by 6 bases and J by 2 bases; unmatched bases: 3.